These 26 T cell receptor beta chains originate from one sample sequenced in a study of blood T cells in healthy people across ages. The use of a sample-barcoded 5' primer and a J-beta primer mix characterized a second PCR of roughly 6 to 12 cycles. TCRdb re-derived calls from the 5' RACE reads in MiXCR, one entry per CDR3 protein. Of 650,000 to 900,000 distinct CDR3 sequences listed, 60% to 80% were seen once; the top ten hold 28%. The material sequenced was blood. These receptors were obtained from a man aged 30 to 39 in good health.

The chain is built from TRBV21-1 and TRBJ1-2. TRBV21-1 is recorded as a pseudogene. The CDR3 has 16 amino acids. In DNA form, the CDR3 reads TGTGCCAGCAGCAAAGCAAGAATCAGTTCCGGAGAAGACTACACCTTC. Protein: CASSKARISSGEDYTF.

The CDR3 coding sequence is TGTGCCAGCAGTTACTCAGGGGCTAGCTCCTACGAGCAGTACTTC. Residues: CASSYSGASSYEQYF. The chain is built from TRBV6-5 and TRBJ2-7; D is possibly TRBD1 (5 bases). The CDR3 runs to 15 residues. The V gene's germline CDR1 is MNHEY and CDR2 SVGAGI. Trimming stripped 0 bases from V and 0 bases from J, with 9 bases between.

The chain carries TRBV29-1 and TRBJ2-7, with 12 bases aligning to TRBD2. The V gene's germline CDR1 is SQVTM and CDR2 ANQGSEA. Trimming removed 4 bases from V and 3 bases from J; junction bases left unmatched: 4. The CDR3 is made up of 14 amino acids. This CDR3 is CSVVGLAGIYEQYF. CDR3 coding DNA: TGCAGCGTTGTAGGACTAGCGGGGATCTACGAGCAGTACTTC.

The chain uses TRBV4-3 and TRBJ2-7; 8 nucleotides line up with TRBD2. This CDR3 comprises 16 residues. Germline CDR1 and CDR2: LGHNA and YSLEER. V gave up 2 bases and J gave up 2 bases; unmatched junction bases: 8. The CDR3 nucleotides are TGCGCCAGCAGCCAACATAAGCGGGGGAGACCCTACGAGCAGTACTTC. Encoded protein: CASSQHKRGRPYEQYF.

The chain couples TRBV7-9 to TRBJ2-6; the D gene could be TRBD1 or TRBD2 (5 bases each). The length of the CDR3 is 18 residues. Germline V gene sequence: CDR1 SEHNR, CDR2 FQNEAQ (reference sequence). V gave up 5 bases and J gave up 0 bases, with 17 bases separating them. As DNA, the CDR3 is TGTGCCAGCAGCACCCCTCGGGGCAGGCCCTCTGGGGCCAACGTCCTGACTTTC. Translated: CASSTPRGRPSGANVLTF.

The chain couples TRBV3-1 to TRBJ1-6; D is undetermined. Germline-derived CDR1 and CDR2 are LGHDT and YNNKEL (reference sequence). The CDR3 contains 14 residues. V was trimmed by 2 bases and J by 7 bases, leaving 9 bases between them. The CDR3 loop is CASSQRNGNSPLHF. CDR3 in DNA: TGTGCCAGCAGCCAACGCAACGGAAATTCACCCCTCCACTTT.

This clonotype has more than one count but fewer than ten. V usage is TRBV27 and J usage is TRBJ2-5; D may be TRBD1 or TRBD2 (5 bases each). This CDR3 is built from 15 residues. V gave up 5 bases and J gave up 3 bases, with 16 bases separating them. Looked up from germline, CDR1 is MNHEY and CDR2 is SMNVEV (reference sequence). The CDR3 loop reads CASSPTTWDEETQYF. The CDR3 DNA sequence: TGTGCCAGCAGTCCCACTACTTGGGACGAAGAGACCCAGTACTTC.

This chain links TRBV9 with TRBJ2-7, with TRBD1 identical over 8 bases. The V gene's germline CDR1 is SGDLS and CDR2 YYNGEE. The length of the CDR3 is 15 residues. Trimming at V came to 4 bases and at J to 3 bases, leaving 9 bases not matched to a gene. The CDR3 sequence: CASSPGGQAYYEQYF. The CDR3 nucleotides read TGTGCCAGCAGCCCCGGGGGACAGGCTTACTACGAGCAGTACTTC.

This clonotype was counted a few times. The chain recombines TRBV20-1 with TRBJ2-3; D not resolved. V lost 3 bases and J 2 bases, leaving 9 bases between the germline ends. This CDR3 is built from 13 residues. Per the germline V gene, CDR1 is DFQATT and CDR2 is SNEGSKA (reference sequence). The DNA for the CDR3 is TGCAGTGCTAGCCACAGATCCACAGATACGCAGTATTTT. Translating gives CSASHRSTDTQYF.

This clonotype has just a few counts. The chain has TRBV6-2 or TRBV6-3 and TRBJ2-7, with 8 nucleotides matching TRBD1. J was trimmed by 1 base and V by 5 bases; bases with no gene match: 4. Per the germline V gene, CDR1 is MNHEY and CDR2 is SVGEGT. The CDR3 spans 14 residues. CDR3 amino acids: CASSPDRESYEQYF. Here the CDR3 DNA reads TGTGCCAGCAGTCCGGACAGGGAATCCTACGAGCAGTACTTC.

The chain recombines TRBV7-3 with TRBJ2-3, with 7 bases that match TRBD1. CDR3 size: 17 residues. Germline lookup yields CDR1 SGHTA and CDR2 FQGTGA. V shed 2 bases and J 1 base; nucleotides not matched to a gene: 9. The CDR3 nucleotides read TGTGCCAGCAGCTTATTCGCATCGGGGACAGGCACAGATACGCAGTATTTT. This gives the protein CASSLFASGTGTDTQYF.

This clonotype was counted once. The chain employs TRBV20-1 and TRBJ1-4; 8 bases are shared with TRBD1. The germline V gene encodes CDR1 DFQATT and CDR2 SNEGSKA (reference sequence). V lost 1 base, J lost 5 bases, and 3 bases stayed unmatched. The CDR3 runs 14 residues. This CDR3 reads CSARAPGGNEKLFF. CDR3 sequence (DNA): TGCAGTGCTAGAGCCCCAGGGGGCAATGAAAAACTGTTTTTT.

The chain combines TRBV7-2 with TRBJ2-1, with a tentative D call TRBD1 (6 bases). The CDR3 extends over 15 amino acids. Germline V gene lookup returns CDR1 SGHTA and CDR2 FQGNSA. V gave up 1 base and J gave up 7 bases, with 14 bases separating them. The CDR3 protein is CASSLEQGRWNEQFF. Written as DNA, the CDR3 is TGTGCCAGCAGCTTAGAACAGGGTCGTTGGAATGAGCAGTTCTTC.

The chain links TRBV7-2 to TRBJ2-1, with TRBD1 identical over 8 bases. Trimming cost V 5 bases and J 4 bases; bases outside gene matches: 7. Germline lookup yields CDR1 SGHTA and CDR2 FQGNSA. The CDR3 is 15 amino acids. The CDR3: CASSPDRGHYNEQFF. The CDR3 DNA reads as TGTGCCAGCAGCCCCGACAGGGGTCATTACAATGAGCAGTTCTTC. The whole variable domain, remainder taken from reference TRBV7-2 and TRBJ2-1, is GAGVSQSPSNKVTEKGKDVELRCDPISGHTALYWYRQSLGQGLEFLIYFQGNSAPDKSGLPSDRFSAERTGGSVSTLTIQRTQQEDSAVYLCASSPDRGHYNEQFFGPGTRLTVL.

This clonotype was seen just once. CDR3 sequence (DNA): TGTGCCAGCAGCTTTAGAGCGGGACTAGCGGGGGGGAGGTACAATGAGCAGTTCTTC. This gives the protein CASSFRAGLAGGRYNEQFF. The J gene is TRBJ2-1, the V gene TRBV7-2, with TRBD2 matching over 16 bases. V lost 3 bases to trimming and J lost 4 bases; unmatched junction nucleotides: 9. Germline CDR1 and CDR2: SGHTA and FQGNSA. This CDR3 has 19 amino acids.

J is TRBJ2-7 and V is TRBV20-1; TRBD1 agrees at 10 bases. CDR1 is DFQATT, CDR2 SNEGSKA, per germline (reference sequence). V lost 3 bases to trimming and J lost 2 bases; unmatched junction nucleotides: 4. The CDR3 spans 14 residues. CDR3 nucleotides: TGCAGTGCTAGCTGGGACAGGGGCGCCTACGAGCAGTACTTC. Translation gives CSASWDRGAYEQYF.

The genes are TRBV6-5 and TRBJ2-3; D call uncertain. V lost 4 bases, J lost 5 bases, and 16 bases lay in between. CDR3 length equals 15 residues. CDR1 MNHEY and CDR2 SVGAGI come from the germline V gene. The CDR3 region is CASSSDTSGEDTQYF. For the CDR3, the DNA is TGTGCCAGCAGTTCAGACACGTCTGGTGAAGATACGCAGTATTTT.

The genes are TRBV12-3 or TRBV12-4 and TRBJ1-2, with D unclear. The ends were cut back, 1 base at V and 4 bases at J, with 7 bases in the middle. The CDR3 loop spans 13 amino acids. CDR3: CASSLEAVYGYTF. CDR3 coding DNA: TGTGCCAGCAGTTTAGAGGCAGTCTATGGCTACACCTTC.

This chain uses TRBV4-3 with TRBJ2-1; 8 bases are shared with TRBD2. CDR3 length equals 16 residues. With V trimmed by 4 bases and J by 3 bases, 8 bases remained unmatched. CDR1 and CDR2 from the germline V gene are LGHNA and YSLEER. The CDR3 sequence is CASSLDTSGVYNEQFF. CDR3 DNA: TGCGCCAGCAGCCTGGACACTAGCGGAGTCTACAATGAGCAGTTCTTC.

This rearrangement joins TRBV3-1 to TRBJ2-7; possible D gene TRBD2, 5 bases. The CDR3 is made up of 13 amino acids. Germline-derived CDR1 and CDR2 are LGHDT and YNNKEL (reference sequence). Trimming pared 7 bases from V and 0 bases from J, leaving 10 bases between. CDR3 region: CASTPRGSYEQYF. The CDR3, as DNA: TGTGCCAGCACCCCCCGGGGCTCCTACGAGCAGTACTTC.

This chain uses TRBV6-5 with TRBJ1-2; D unclear. The CDR3 covers 14 residues. Deletions cut 4 bases from V and 5 bases from J, with 14 bases between. CDR1 MNHEY and CDR2 SVGAGI come from the germline V gene. The CDR3 nucleotides are TGTGCCAGCAGTTTAAAGACAAACTCTTATGGCTACACCTTC. Its translation: CASSLKTNSYGYTF.

The J gene is TRBJ1-2, the V gene TRBV12-3 or TRBV12-4, with D perhaps matching TRBD1 (6 bases). V was pared by 0 bases and J by 4 bases, with 15 bases between. The CDR3 runs to 16 residues. The CDR3: CASSLAGAGLGYGYTF. The CDR3 nucleotides are TGTGCCAGCAGTTTAGCGGGGGCAGGGCTAGGCTATGGCTACACCTTC.

The CDR3 sequence: CAWSVGTGLNQPQHF. The CDR3 DNA sequence: TGTGCCTGGAGTGTAGGGACAGGGCTTAATCAGCCCCAGCATTTT. The chain has TRBV30 and TRBJ1-5; 9 bases are a match to TRBD1. Germline CDR1 is GTSNPN and CDR2 is SVGIG (reference sequence). The CDR3 runs 15 residues. Trimming removed 0 bases from V and 4 bases from J; junction bases left unmatched: 4. The entire variable domain, with the rest obtained from reference TRBV30 and TRBJ1-5, is as follows: SQTIHQWPATLVQPVGSPLSLECTVEGTSNPNLYWYRQAAGRGLQLLFYSVGIGQISSEVPQNLSASRPQDRQFILSSKKLLLSDSGFYLCAWSVGTGLNQPQHFGDGTRLSIL.

This clonotype was observed at least ten times. The genes are TRBV20-1 and TRBJ1-6; no reliable D call. V lost 1 base, J lost 5 bases, and 12 bases lay in between. From germline, CDR1 is DFQATT and CDR2 SNEGSKA (reference sequence). The CDR3 is 15 amino acids. The CDR3 nucleotides read TGCAGTGCTAGAGTTCGTGGGGTGGATAATTCACCCCTCCACTTT. Protein product: CSARVRGVDNSPLHF.

This clonotype was detected once. This chain links TRBV25-1 with TRBJ1-5; 8 bases line up with TRBD1. The CDR3 is 17 amino acids. The germline gives CDR1 MGHDK, CDR2 SYGVNS. V lost 9 bases to trimming and J lost 2 bases; unmatched junction nucleotides: 15. In DNA form, the CDR3 reads TGTGCCAGGATCGACAGGGGACGAGGGATTTGCAATCAGCCCCAGCATTTT. Protein: CARIDRGRGICNQPQHF. Variable domain in full (rest from reference TRBV25-1 and TRBJ1-5): EADIYQTPRYLVIGTGKKITLECSQTMGHDKMYWYQQDPGMELHLIHYSYGVNSTEKGDLSSESTVSRIRTEHFPLTLESARPSHTSQYLCARIDRGRGICNQPQHFGDGTRLSIL.

J is TRBJ2-7 and V is TRBV6-1; D is possibly TRBD1 or TRBD2 (6 bases each). The tail of the sequence fits TRBJ2-5 better, so the J call may be wrong. The CDR3 runs to 17 residues. Germline V lookup: CDR1 MNHNS, CDR2 SASEGT. In nucleotides, the CDR3 is TGTGCCAGCAGTACCCCTAGGGGGGCTGACCCGAGAGAGACCCAGTACTTC. Translating gives CASSTPRGADPRETQYF.